This T cell receptor (beta chain) was captured in a study of T cells expressing NK-cell markers. TCRdb reworked the 5' RACE reads into one entry per CDR3 protein, no DNA. The sample table includes over 350,000 distinct CDR3 sequences. This CDR3 contains 14 residues. Per germline, CDR1 SNHLY and CDR2 FYNNEI. The chain recombines TRBV2 with TRBJ2-1; the TRBD2 assignment by TCRdb is unverifiable without DNA. Sequencing was performed on blood T cells: a sorted CD56 or NKG2C T cell subset, CD4+ or CD8+ T cells, or bulk PBMC T cells (not recorded which). The receptor's source is a woman between 45 and 60 years old in good health. The CDR3 reads CASSPLAGVQEQFF.